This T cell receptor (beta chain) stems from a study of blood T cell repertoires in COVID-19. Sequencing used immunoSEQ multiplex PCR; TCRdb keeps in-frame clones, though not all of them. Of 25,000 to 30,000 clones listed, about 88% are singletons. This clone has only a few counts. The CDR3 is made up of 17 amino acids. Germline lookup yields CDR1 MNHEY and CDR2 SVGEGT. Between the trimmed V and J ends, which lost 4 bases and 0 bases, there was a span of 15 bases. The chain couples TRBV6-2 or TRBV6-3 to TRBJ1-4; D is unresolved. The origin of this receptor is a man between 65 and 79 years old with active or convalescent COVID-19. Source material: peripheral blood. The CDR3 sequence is CASSSEREPATNEKLFF. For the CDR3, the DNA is TGTGCCAGCAGTTCGGAACGGGAGCCCGCAACTAATGAAAAACTGTTTTTT.